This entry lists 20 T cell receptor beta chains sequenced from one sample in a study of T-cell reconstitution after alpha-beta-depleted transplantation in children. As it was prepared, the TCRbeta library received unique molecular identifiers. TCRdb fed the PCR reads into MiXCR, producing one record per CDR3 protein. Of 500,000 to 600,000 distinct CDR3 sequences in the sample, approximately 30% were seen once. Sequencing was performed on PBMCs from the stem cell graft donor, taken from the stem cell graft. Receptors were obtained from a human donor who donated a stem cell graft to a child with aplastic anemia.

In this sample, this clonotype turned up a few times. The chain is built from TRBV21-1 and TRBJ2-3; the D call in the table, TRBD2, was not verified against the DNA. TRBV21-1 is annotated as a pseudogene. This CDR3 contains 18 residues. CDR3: CASSKEVGSYLLTDTQYF. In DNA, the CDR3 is TGTGCCAGCAGCAAAGAGGTTGGGAGTTATCTCCTCACAGATACGCAGTATTTT.

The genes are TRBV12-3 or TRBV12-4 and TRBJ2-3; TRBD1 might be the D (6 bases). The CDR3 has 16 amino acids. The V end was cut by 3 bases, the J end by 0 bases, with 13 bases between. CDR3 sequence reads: CASSFGGGLSTDTQYF. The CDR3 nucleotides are TGTGCCAGCAGTTTTGGGGGCGGGCTGAGCACAGATACGCAGTATTTT.

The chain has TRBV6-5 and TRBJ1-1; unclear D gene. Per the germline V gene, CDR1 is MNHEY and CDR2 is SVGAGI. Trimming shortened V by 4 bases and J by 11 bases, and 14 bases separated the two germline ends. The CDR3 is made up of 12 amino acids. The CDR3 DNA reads TGTGCCAGCAGTTTTGCAGCCGGATCGGCTTTCTTT. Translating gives CASSFAAGSAFF.

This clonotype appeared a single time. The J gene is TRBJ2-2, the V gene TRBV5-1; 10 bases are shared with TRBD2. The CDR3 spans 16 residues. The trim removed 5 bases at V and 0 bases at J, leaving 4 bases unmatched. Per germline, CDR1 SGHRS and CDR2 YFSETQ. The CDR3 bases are TGCGCCAGCAGAGTGGGGACTAGCGCGAACACCGGGGAGCTGTTTTTT. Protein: CASRVGTSANTGELFF.

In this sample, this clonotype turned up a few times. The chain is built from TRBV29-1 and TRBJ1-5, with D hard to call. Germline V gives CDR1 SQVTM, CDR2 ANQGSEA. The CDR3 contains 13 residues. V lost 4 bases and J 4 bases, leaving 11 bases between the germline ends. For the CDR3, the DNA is TGCAGCGTTGGGTGGGCGGCAAATCAGCCCCAGCATTTT. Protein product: CSVGWAANQPQHF.

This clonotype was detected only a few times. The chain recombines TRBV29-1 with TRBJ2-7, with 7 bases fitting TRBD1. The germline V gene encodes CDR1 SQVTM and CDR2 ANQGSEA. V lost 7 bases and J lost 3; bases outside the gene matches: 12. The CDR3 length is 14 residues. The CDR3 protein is CSATIRGQNYEQYF. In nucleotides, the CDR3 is TGCAGCGCCACGATTAGGGGACAGAACTACGAGCAGTACTTC.

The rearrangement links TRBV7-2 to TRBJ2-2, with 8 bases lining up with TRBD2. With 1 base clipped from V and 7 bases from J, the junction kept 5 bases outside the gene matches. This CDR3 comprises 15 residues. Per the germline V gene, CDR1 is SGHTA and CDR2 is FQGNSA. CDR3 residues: CASSLGLAGNGELFF. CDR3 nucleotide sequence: TGTGCCAGCAGCTTAGGGCTAGCGGGTAACGGGGAGCTGTTTTTT.

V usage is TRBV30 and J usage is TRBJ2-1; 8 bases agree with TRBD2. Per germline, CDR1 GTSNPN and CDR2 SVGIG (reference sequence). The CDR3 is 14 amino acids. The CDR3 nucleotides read TGTGCTCGAAAACCAGCGGGAGCGTCAGATGAGCAGTTCTTC. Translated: CARKPAGASDEQFF. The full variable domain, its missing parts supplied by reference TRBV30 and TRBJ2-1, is SQTIHQWPATLVQPVGSPLSLECTVEGTSNPNLYWYRQAAGRGLQLLFYSVGIGQISSEVPQNLSASRPQDRQFILSSKKLLLSDSGFYLCARKPAGASDEQFFGPGTRLTVL.

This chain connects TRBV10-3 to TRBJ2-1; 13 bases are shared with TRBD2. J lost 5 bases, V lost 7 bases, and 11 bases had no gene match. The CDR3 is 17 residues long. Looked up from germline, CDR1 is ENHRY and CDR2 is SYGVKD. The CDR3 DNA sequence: TGTGCCATCAAACCGGGACTAGCGGGAAATCGGCACAATGAGCAGTTCTTC. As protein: CAIKPGLAGNRHNEQFF.

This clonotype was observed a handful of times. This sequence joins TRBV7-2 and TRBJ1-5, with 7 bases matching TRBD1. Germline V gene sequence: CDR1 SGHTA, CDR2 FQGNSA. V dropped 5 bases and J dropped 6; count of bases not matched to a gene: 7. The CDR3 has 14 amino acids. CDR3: CASSRDREGQPQHF. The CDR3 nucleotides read TGTGCCAGCAGCCGCGACAGGGAAGGTCAGCCCCAGCATTTT.

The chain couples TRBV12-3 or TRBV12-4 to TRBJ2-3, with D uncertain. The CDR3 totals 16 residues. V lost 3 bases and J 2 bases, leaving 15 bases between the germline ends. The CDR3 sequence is CASSFSMGSYTDTQYF. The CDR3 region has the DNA TGTGCCAGCAGTTTCTCCATGGGCAGTTACACAGATACGCAGTATTTT.

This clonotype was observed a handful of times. CDR3 amino acids: CASSEQIANYGYTF. In nucleotides, the CDR3 is TGTGCCAGCAGTGAACAGATAGCGAACTATGGCTACACCTTC. This sequence joins TRBV6-1 and TRBJ1-2, with D uncertain. The CDR3 is made up of 14 amino acids. V lost 2 bases and J 2 bases, leaving 9 bases between the germline ends. Germline V lookup: CDR1 MNHNS, CDR2 SASEGT.

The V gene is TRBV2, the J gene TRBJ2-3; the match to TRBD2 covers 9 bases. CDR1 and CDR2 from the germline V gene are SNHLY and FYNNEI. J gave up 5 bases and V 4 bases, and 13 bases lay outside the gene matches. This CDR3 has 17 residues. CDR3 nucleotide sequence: TGTGCCAGCAGTGGGCCCGCAGCGGGAGGATTCAAAGATACGCAGTATTTT. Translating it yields CASSGPAAGGFKDTQYF.

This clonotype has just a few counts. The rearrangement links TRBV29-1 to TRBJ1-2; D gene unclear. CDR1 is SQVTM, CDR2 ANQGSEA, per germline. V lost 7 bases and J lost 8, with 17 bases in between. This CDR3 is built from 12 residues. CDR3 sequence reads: CSGVLSFNGYTF. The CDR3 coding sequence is TGCAGCGGGGTCCTCTCCTTCAACGGCTACACCTTC. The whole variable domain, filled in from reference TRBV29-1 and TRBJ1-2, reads SAVISQKPSRDICQRGTSLTIQCQVDSQVTMMFWYRQQPGQSLTLIATANQGSEATYESGFVIDKFPISRPNLTFSTLTVSNMSPEDSSIYLCSGVLSFNGYTFGSGTRLTVV.

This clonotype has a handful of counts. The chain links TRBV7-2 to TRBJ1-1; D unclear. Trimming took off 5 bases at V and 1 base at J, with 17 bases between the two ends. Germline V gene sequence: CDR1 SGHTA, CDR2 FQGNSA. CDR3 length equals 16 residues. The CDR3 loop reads CASSSWTGTRNTEAFF. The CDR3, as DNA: TGTGCCAGCAGCAGCTGGACGGGTACACGGAACACTGAAGCTTTCTTT. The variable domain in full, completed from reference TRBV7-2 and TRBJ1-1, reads GAGVSQSPSNKVTEKGKDVELRCDPISGHTALYWYRQSLGQGLEFLIYFQGNSAPDKSGLPSDRFSAERTGGSVSTLTIQRTQQEDSAVYLCASSSWTGTRNTEAFFGQGTRLTVV.

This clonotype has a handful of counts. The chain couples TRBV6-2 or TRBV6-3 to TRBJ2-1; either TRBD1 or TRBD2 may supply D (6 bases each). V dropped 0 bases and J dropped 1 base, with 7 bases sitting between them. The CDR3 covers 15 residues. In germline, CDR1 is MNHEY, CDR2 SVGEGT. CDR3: CASSYSGGSYNEQFF. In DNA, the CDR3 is TGTGCCAGCAGTTACTCAGGGGGGTCCTACAATGAGCAGTTCTTC.

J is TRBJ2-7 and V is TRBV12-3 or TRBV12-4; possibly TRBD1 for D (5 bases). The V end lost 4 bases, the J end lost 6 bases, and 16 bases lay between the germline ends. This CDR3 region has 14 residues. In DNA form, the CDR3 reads TGTGCCAGCAGTTCCGCGCTCAGAAGGGGCGAGCAGTACTTC. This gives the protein CASSSALRRGEQYF.

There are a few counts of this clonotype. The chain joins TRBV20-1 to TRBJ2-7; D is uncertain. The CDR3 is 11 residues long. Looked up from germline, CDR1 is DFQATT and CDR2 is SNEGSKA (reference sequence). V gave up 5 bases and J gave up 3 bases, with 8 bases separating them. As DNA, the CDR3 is TGCAGTGCTGGAAGGAACTACGAGCAGTACTTC. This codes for CSAGRNYEQYF.

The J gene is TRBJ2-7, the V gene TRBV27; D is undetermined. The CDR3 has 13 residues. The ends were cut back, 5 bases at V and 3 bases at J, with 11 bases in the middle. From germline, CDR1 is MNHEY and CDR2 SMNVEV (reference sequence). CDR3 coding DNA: TGTGCCAGCAGTCCTCGGAATGTCTACGAGCAGTACGTC. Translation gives CASSPRNVYEQYV.

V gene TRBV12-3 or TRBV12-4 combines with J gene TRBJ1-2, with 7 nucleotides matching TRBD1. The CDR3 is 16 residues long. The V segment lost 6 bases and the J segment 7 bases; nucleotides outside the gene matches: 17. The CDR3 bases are TGTGCCAGCAGACCTAGGACAGGTCCCAAAGATTTTGGCTACACCTTC. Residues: CASRPRTGPKDFGYTF.